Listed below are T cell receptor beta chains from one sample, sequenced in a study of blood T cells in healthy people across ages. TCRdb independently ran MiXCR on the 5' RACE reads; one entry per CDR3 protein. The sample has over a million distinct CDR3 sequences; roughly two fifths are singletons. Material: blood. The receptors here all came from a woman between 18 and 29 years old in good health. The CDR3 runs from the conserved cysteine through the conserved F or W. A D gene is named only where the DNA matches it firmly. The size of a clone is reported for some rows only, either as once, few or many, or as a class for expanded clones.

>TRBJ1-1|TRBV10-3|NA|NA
CAISQSAGWGTEAFF
TGTGCCATCAGTCAAAGCGCTGGTTGGGGCACTGAAGCTTTCTTT
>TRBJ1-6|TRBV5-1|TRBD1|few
CASSFTGQGGSPLHF
TGCGCCAGCAGCTTTACCGGACAGGGAGGATCACCCCTCCACTTT
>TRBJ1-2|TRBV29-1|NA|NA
CSVVGGKPNYGYTF
TGCAGCGTGGTGGGGGGCAAACCTAACTATGGCTACACCTTC
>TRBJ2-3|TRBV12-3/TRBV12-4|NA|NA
CASSPGVVPTDTQYF
TGTGCCAGCAGTCCCGGGGTGGTACCCACAGATACGCAGTATTTT
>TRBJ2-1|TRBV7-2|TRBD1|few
CASSLVRRQGAKNEQFF
TGTGCCAGCAGCTTAGTTAGGAGACAGGGGGCCAAAAATGAGCAGTTCTTC
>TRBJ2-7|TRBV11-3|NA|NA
CASSLAVASYNEQYF
TGTGCCAGCAGCTTAGCAGTAGCGTCCTACAATGAGCAGTACTTC
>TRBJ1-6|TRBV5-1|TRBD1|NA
CASSPRGQFYNSPLHF
TGCGCCAGCAGCCCACGGGGACAGTTCTATAATTCACCCCTCCACTTT
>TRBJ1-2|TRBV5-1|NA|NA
CASSGGGVELYGYTF
TGCGCCAGCAGCGGCGGGGGCGTTGAGCTCTATGGCTACACCTTC
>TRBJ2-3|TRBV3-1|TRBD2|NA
CASSQRVWEAGDSDTQYF
TGTGCCAGCAGCCAGAGAGTGTGGGAGGCGGGAGATTCAGATACGCAGTATTTT
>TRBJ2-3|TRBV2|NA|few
CASSATGGKEDTQYF
TGTGCCAGCAGTGCAACTGGTGGGAAGGAAGATACGCAGTATTTT
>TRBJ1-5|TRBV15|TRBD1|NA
CATSKTTGALEAQHF
TGTGCCACCAGCAAAACGACAGGGGCCCTAGAGGCCCAGCATTTT
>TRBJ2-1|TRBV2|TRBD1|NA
CASSVSGTGWRNEQFF
TGTGCCAGCAGTGTCTCCGGGACAGGGTGGAGGAATGAGCAGTTCTTC
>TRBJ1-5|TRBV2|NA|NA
CASSDDARGNQPQHF
TGTGCCAGCAGTGATGACGCCCGGGGCAATCAGCCCCAGCATTTT
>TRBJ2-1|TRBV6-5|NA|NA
CASSYFTVASSYNEQFF
TGTGCCAGCAGTTACTTCACCGTTGCTAGCTCCTACAATGAGCAGTTCTTC
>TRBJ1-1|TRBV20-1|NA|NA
CSGEEANTEAFF
TGCAGTGGGGAAGAGGCGAACACTGAAGCTTTCTTT
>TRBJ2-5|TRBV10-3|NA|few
CAISLTGRDEQYF
TGTGCCATCAGCTTAACAGGGAGGGATGAGCAGTACTTC
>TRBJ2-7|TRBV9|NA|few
CASSVEGSSYNEQYF
TGTGCCAGCAGCGTAGAAGGGAGCTCCTACAATGAGCAGTACTTC
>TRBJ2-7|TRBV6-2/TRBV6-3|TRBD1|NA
CASSSYRGDRYEQYF
TGTGCCAGCAGTTCGTACAGGGGGGACCGCTACGAGCAGTACTTC
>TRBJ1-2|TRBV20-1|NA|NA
CSARDIAGFNYGYTF
TGCAGTGCTAGAGATATTGCAGGGTTTAACTATGGCTACACCTTC
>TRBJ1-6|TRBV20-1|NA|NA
CSARDEGTGNSPLHF
TGCAGTGCTAGAGATGAAGGGACGGGGAATTCACCCCTCCACTTT
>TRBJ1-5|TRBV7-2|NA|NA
CASSPRELNQPQHF
TGTGCCAGCAGCCCCCGGGAGTTAAATCAGCCCCAGCATTTT
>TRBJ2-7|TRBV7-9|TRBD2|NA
CASSRTSGIEEQCF
TGTGCCAGCAGTCGGACTAGCGGGATAGAGGAGCAGTGCTTC
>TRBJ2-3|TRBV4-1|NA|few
CASSQDHATDTQYF
TGCGCCAGCAGCCAAGATCACGCCACAGATACGCAGTATTTT
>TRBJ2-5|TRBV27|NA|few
CASSFAGKRETQYF
TGTGCCAGCAGTTTTGCGGGAAAGCGGGAGACCCAGTACTTC
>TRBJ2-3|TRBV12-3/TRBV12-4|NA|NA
CAGSQHGDSDTQYF
TGTGCCGGCTCTCAACACGGGGACTCAGATACGCAGTATTTT
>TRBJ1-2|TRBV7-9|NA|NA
CASSSGTTYGYTF
TGTGCCAGCAGCTCCGGGACCACATATGGCTACACCTTC
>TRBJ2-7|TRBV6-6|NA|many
CASSQHHRTGGPYEQYF
TGTGCCAGCAGTCAACATCACCGAACGGGGGGCCCATACGAGCAGTACTTC
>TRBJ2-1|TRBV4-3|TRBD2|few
CASSQGGRTFHNEQFF
TGCGCCAGCAGCCAAGGCGGGAGAACCTTCCACAATGAGCAGTTCTTC
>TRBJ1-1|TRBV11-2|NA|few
CASSLSFSRDTEAFF
TGTGCCAGCAGCTTAAGTTTCTCACGGGACACTGAAGCTTTCTTT
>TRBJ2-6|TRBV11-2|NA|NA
CASSQPGTGLSGANVLTF
TGTGCCAGCAGCCAGCCGGGGACGGGTTTGTCTGGGGCCAACGTCCTGACTTTC
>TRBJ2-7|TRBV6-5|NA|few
CASSYFRGDRPYEQYF
TGTGCCAGCAGTTACTTCCGGGGAGATAGACCCTACGAGCAGTACTTC
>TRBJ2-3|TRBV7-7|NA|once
CASSPIFGTDTQYF
TGTGCCAGCAGCCCCATTTTTGGCACAGATACGCAGTATTTT